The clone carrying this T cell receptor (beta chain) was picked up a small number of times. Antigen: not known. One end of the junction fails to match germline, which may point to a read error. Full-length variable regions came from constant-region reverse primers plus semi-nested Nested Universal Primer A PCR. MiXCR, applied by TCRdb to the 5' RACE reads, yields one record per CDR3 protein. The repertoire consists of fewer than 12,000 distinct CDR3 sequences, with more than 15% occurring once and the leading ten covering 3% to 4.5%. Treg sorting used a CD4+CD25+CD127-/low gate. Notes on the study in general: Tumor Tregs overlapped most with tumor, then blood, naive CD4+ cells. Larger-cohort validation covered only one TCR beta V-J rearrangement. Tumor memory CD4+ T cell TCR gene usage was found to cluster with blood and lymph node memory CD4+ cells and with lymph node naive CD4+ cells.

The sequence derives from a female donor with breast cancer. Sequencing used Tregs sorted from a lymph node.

Here the CDR3 DNA reads TGCGCCAGCAGCCAAGTCGGAGGCCGGGTGCGAGGTACGCGGTATTTT. Its protein is CASSQVGGRVRGTRYF. The chain couples TRBV4-1 to TRBJ2-3; D perhaps matches TRBD2 (5 bases). CDR1 is MGHRA, CDR2 YSYEKL, per germline. This CDR3 is 16 amino acids long.